This T cell receptor beta chain stems from a study of T-cell reconstitution after alpha-beta-depleted transplantation in children. Study-wide results and limits: Certain patients had high TCRbeta diversity at day 60, and it came from recipient T cells and thymic progenitors that survived. Among T cells one year after transplant, newly produced cells accounted for most counts and diversity. Two months or so post-transplant, alpha-beta T cells reportedly derived from several hundred expanded graft clones.

About this clonotype itself: No antigen is known for it.

A TCRbeta library incorporating unique molecular identifiers was prepared. TCRdb re-analysed the PCR reads in MiXCR, keeping a single row per CDR3 protein. Of fewer than 350,000 distinct CDR3 sequences listed, 11% are singletons. This CDR3 is 18 amino acids long. After removal of 8 bases from V and 0 bases from J, the junction contained 15 bases not matched to a gene. The chain uses TRBV12-3 or TRBV12-4 and TRBJ2-2, with TRBD2 identical over 7 bases. This specimen consisted of peripheral blood, obtained 180 days after TCRalphabeta/CD19-depleted stem cell transplant. The origin of this receptor is a male patient aged 2-15 years who had a stem cell transplant for chronic granulomatous disease, so the T cells may come from the graft donor. CDR3 residues: CASCPRRTGGPNTGELFF. The CDR3 DNA reads as TGTGCCAGCTGTCCCCGGAGAACGGGAGGACCGAACACCGGGGAGCTGTTTTTT.